A single T cell receptor (beta chain) is shown here with its context. The antigen is unknown. Expansion with viral peptide pools was applied to antigen-specific CD4+ T cells by the ViraFEST assay prior to sequencing. Having been cultured for around ten days, the cells underwent CD4+ T cell isolation. Recipients of the vaccine had no prior SARS-CoV-2 infection and negative nucleocapsid antibodies. After about 2 million PBMC were placed in each well, they were cultured with 10 IU/ml IL-2 and roughly 10 ug/ml peptides. CDR1 and CDR2 from the germline V gene are SGHTA and FQGNSA. The CDR3 runs to 13 residues. Deletions cut 3 bases from V and 6 bases from J, with 11 bases between. This sample stems from a study of vaccination effects on CD4 cells after COVID-19. TCRdb's copy holds only in-frame clones and misses some; the assay was immunoSEQ multiplex PCR. The repertoire holds some 69,000 clones, with around 79% as singletons.

The clonotype was recovered from a human donor who received a COVID-19 vaccine. The gene calls are TRBV7-2 and TRBJ1-2; no firm D call. Specimen: CD4+ T cells from PBMCs cultured with HCoV-NL63 spike peptides, collected before COVID-19 vaccination. In DNA, the CDR3 is TGTGCCAGCAGCTTTATAGGAGCAGATGGCTACACCTTC. Translated, it gives CASSFIGADGYTF.